Here is one T cell receptor beta chain with its context. This sample stems from a study of blood T cell repertoires in COVID-19. Study as a whole: Material from acute and convalescent COVID-19 was sourced from the United States, Italy and Spain.

Original methodology: The assay estimated nucleated cells by amplifying reference gene primers. The repertoire was sequenced with immunoSEQ multiplex PCR; TCRdb's copy has only in-frame clones and lacks some. V and J calls and clone size are copied from that table; D and trimming were computed from the DNA. The sample includes about 73,000 clones, about 70% of them seen just once. There are 17 residues in the CDR3. In germline, CDR1 is SGHTA, CDR2 FQGNSA. The junction had 9 bases not matched to a gene; V was cut back by 5 bases and J by 6 bases. The sequencing sample was made of peripheral blood. The clonotype originates from a man between 60 and 75 years old with acute or convalescent COVID-19. The chain couples TRBV7-2 to TRBJ2-1; 14 nucleotides line up with TRBD2. The CDR3 coding sequence is TGTGCCAGCAGCCCAAAGCCGGGACTAGCGGGAGTCAATGAGCAGTTCTTC. Translating it yields CASSPKPGLAGVNEQFF.